A selection of T cell receptor beta chains follows, all from one sample in a study of OX40 agonist ivuxolimab in advanced cancers. Only in-frame clones appear in the TCRdb table, and some are missing; sequencing was by immunoSEQ multiplex PCR. The sample includes 60,000 to 70,000 clones, 70% to 90% of them seen just once. This specimen was CD4+ or CD8+ T cells sorted from blood, taken in a trial of the OX40 agonist ivuxolimab. These receptors all stem from an adult with an advanced solid tumor such as melanoma, head and neck, liver or kidney cancer. The CDR3 runs from the conserved cysteine through the conserved F or W. A D gene is named only where the DNA matches it firmly. Part of the rows lack a size; the others show once, few, many or a class for expanded clones.

CASRRTSGGAYNEQFF	TGTGCCAGCAGGCGGACTAGCGGGGGGGCCTACAATGAGCAGTTCTTC	TRBJ2-1	TRBD2	TRBV2	.
CASRKQGLTEAFF	TGTGCCAGCAGAAAACAGGGACTCACTGAAGCTTTCTTT	TRBJ1-1	.	TRBV2	.
CASSLVPTGETQYF	TGTGCCAGCAGCTTAGTGCCCACGGGGGAGACCCAGTACTTC	TRBJ2-5	.	TRBV7-6	.
CAWSEGLDNEQFF	TGTGCCTGGAGTGAGGGACTAGACAATGAGCAGTTCTTC	TRBJ2-1	TRBD2	TRBV30	.
CASSTGQGRTNEKLFF	TGTGCCAGTAGTACCGGACAGGGGAGGACTAATGAAAAACTGTTTTTT	TRBJ1-4	TRBD1	TRBV19	few
CASSSDASREEQFF	TGTGCCAGCAGCTCGGACGCATCCCGGGAGGAGCAGTTCTTC	TRBJ2-1	.	TRBV7-2	.
CASISRDSGNTIYF	TGTGCCAGCATCAGCCGGGACAGTGGAAACACCATATATTTT	TRBJ1-3	TRBD1	TRBV28	once
CASSQDWQGGEQFF	TGCGCCAGCAGCCAAGATTGGCAGGGCGGTGAGCAGTTCTTC	TRBJ2-1	.	TRBV4-3	.
CASSLGQMGNNEQFF	TGTGCCAGCAGCTTAGGCCAGATGGGAAACAATGAGCAGTTCTTC	TRBJ2-1	.	TRBV7-2	.
CASSLSGPTSGRIEQYF	TGTGCCAGCAGTTTATCGGGGCCAACTAGCGGGAGAATCGAGCAGTACTTC	TRBJ2-7	TRBD2	TRBV27	once
CASSTDRVVRQPQHF	TGTGCCAGTAGTACAGACAGGGTCGTTCGTCAGCCCCAGCATTTT	TRBJ1-5	TRBD1	TRBV19	.
CASSLGTGLNNQPQHF	TGTGCCAGCAGCCTCGGGACAGGGCTAAACAATCAGCCCCAGCATTTT	TRBJ1-5	TRBD1	TRBV9	.
CASSLGWGLGLTEAFF	TGTGCCAGCAGCCTAGGGTGGGGCCTTGGGCTCACTGAAGCTTTCTTT	TRBJ1-1	.	TRBV27	once
CASSPTLSPLHF	TGTGCCAGCAGCCCGACCCTATCACCCCTCCACTTT	TRBJ1-6	.	TRBV4-2	once
CASSPGDRVETQYF	TGTGCCAGCTCACCGGGCGACAGGGTGGAGACCCAGTACTTC	TRBJ2-5	TRBD1	TRBV18	.
CAWSGTGAVFRNQPQHF	TGTGCCTGGAGTGGAACAGGGGCAGTGTTTCGCAATCAGCCCCAGCATTTT	TRBJ1-5	TRBD1	TRBV30	.
CASSESGYGVWTQYF	TGTGCCAGCAGTGAATCGGGATATGGTGTTTGGACGCAGTATTTT	TRBJ2-3	.	TRBV6-1	.
CASSPGGVGAHYGYTF	TGTGCCAGCTCACCGGGGGGTGTAGGCGCGCACTATGGCTACACCTTC	TRBJ1-2	.	TRBV18	.
CASSVGARADQPQHF	TGTGCCAGCAGCGTAGGGGCGAGGGCCGATCAGCCCCAGCATTTT	TRBJ1-5	.	TRBV9	.
CASTVGGGTDTQYF	TGTGCCAGCACGGTCGGGGGGGGCACAGATACGCAGTATTTT	TRBJ2-3	TRBD2	TRBV6-1	.
CASSLGGDYGYTF	TGTGCCAGCAGCTTAGGGGGTGACTATGGCTACACCTTC	TRBJ1-2	.	TRBV7-3	once
CASSVGLWTGIHEQYF	TGTGCCAGCAGCGTAGGCCTTTGGACAGGGATCCACGAGCAGTACTTC	TRBJ2-7	TRBD1	TRBV9	.
CASSFAGDYGYTF	TGTGCCAGCAGCTTCGCAGGGGACTATGGCTACACCTTC	TRBJ1-2	.	TRBV7-9	.
CSVVPRTSGGARDEQFF	TGCAGCGTTGTTCCCAGGACTAGCGGGGGGGCTAGGGATGAGCAGTTCTTC	TRBJ2-1	TRBD2	TRBV29-1	.
CASGYLGGNTIYF	TGTGCCAGCGGGTATTTGGGCGGAAACACCATATATTTT	TRBJ1-3	.	TRBV27	.
CSVAQGDGYTF	TGCAGCGTTGCGCAGGGGGATGGCTACACCTTC	TRBJ1-2	TRBD1	TRBV29-1	once
CASSLSGSGSYEQYF	TGCGCCAGCAGCCTCAGCGGTAGCGGATCCTACGAGCAGTACTTC	TRBJ2-7	.	TRBV5-1	.
CASGRTGAYEQYF	TGTGCCAGCGGACGGACAGGGGCCTACGAGCAGTACTTC	TRBJ2-7	TRBD1	TRBV14	.
CASSYGFSTDTQYF	TGTGCCAGCAGTTACGGCTTTAGCACAGATACGCAGTATTTT	TRBJ2-3	.	TRBV6-5	.
CASSLAGGGYGYTF	TGTGCCAGCAGCTTAGCCGGGGGAGGCTATGGCTACACCTTC	TRBJ1-2	.	TRBV7-3	.
CASRTTGVRQPQHF	TGTGCCAGCAGGACAACAGGGGTTCGCCAGCCCCAGCATTTT	TRBJ1-5	TRBD1	TRBV27	.
CASSVGAGIAETQYF	TGTGCCAGCAGCGTAGGGGCGGGAATTGCAGAGACCCAGTACTTC	TRBJ2-5	.	TRBV9	.
CATSRVPSNVLTF	TGTGCCACCAGCAGAGTTCCTAGCAACGTCCTGACTTTC	TRBJ2-6	.	TRBV15	.
CASSRTGGTYEQYF	TGTGCCAGCAGTAGGACAGGGGGCACCTACGAGCAGTACTTC	TRBJ2-7	TRBD1	TRBV6-5	.
CASSPQSSYNSPLHF	TGTGCCAGCTCACCACAGAGCTCCTATAATTCACCCCTCCACTTT	TRBJ1-6	.	TRBV18	.
CASRRAGAQETQYF	TGTGCCAGCAGACGAGCGGGGGCTCAAGAGACCCAGTACTTC	TRBJ2-5	TRBD2	TRBV6-1	.
CASSSRDNSYEQYF	TGTGCCAGCAGCTCCCGGGACAACTCCTACGAGCAGTACTTC	TRBJ2-7	.	TRBV7-9	.
CASSLRETNQPQHF	TGTGCCAGCAGTTTAAGGGAGACTAATCAGCCCCAGCATTTT	TRBJ1-5	.	TRBV27	.
CASSANTEAFF	TGTGCCAGCAGTGCCAACACTGAAGCTTTCTTT	TRBJ1-1	.	TRBV2	.
CASSLGQGRTYEQYF	TGTGCCAGCAGCCTTGGACAGGGGAGAACCTACGAGCAGTACTTC	TRBJ2-7	TRBD1	TRBV9	.
CASSLGTGLSGNTIYF	TGTGCCAGCAGCCTCGGGACAGGCCTCTCTGGAAACACCATATATTTT	TRBJ1-3	TRBD1	TRBV9	.
CASSPTSPRPGGTEAFF	TGCGCCAGCAGCCCGACATCTCCCCGGCCTGGGGGCACTGAAGCTTTCTTT	TRBJ1-1	.	TRBV5-1	.
CASSEGGYNSPLHF	TGTGCCAGCAGTGAAGGAGGGTACAATTCACCCCTCCACTTT	TRBJ1-6	.	TRBV25-1	few
CASSRTGPSWDGNQPQHF	TGTGCCAGCTCTCGTACGGGACCCTCCTGGGACGGCAATCAGCCCCAGCATTTT	TRBJ1-5	.	TRBV18	once
CASSLGLLVSYEQYF	TGTGCCAGCAGCTTAGGTCTTCTGGTTTCCTACGAGCAGTACTTC	TRBJ2-7	.	TRBV7-2	.
CASSFDSDSPLHF	TGTGCCAGCAGCTTCGACTCTGATTCACCCCTCCACTTT	TRBJ1-6	.	TRBV5-5	.
CASSVMSPDTQYF	TGTGCCAGCAGCGTAATGAGCCCAGATACGCAGTATTTT	TRBJ2-3	.	TRBV9	.
CASSLFGNSNQPQHF	TGTGCCAGCAGCTTATTCGGGAATAGCAATCAGCCCCAGCATTTT	TRBJ1-5	.	TRBV7-2	.
CASSPESKPNYGYTF	TGTGCCAGCTCACCAGAGTCCAAACCTAACTATGGCTACACCTTC	TRBJ1-2	.	TRBV18	once
CASSPDSSSYNEQFF	TGTGCCAGCAGTCCCGACAGCAGCTCCTACAATGAGCAGTTCTTC	TRBJ2-1	.	TRBV5-5	.
CASSIPSMGTEAFF	TGTGCCAGTAGTATCCCTTCGATGGGCACTGAAGCTTTCTTT	TRBJ1-1	.	TRBV19	once
CASSIQRGVETQYF	TGTGCCAGTAGTATACAGCGCGGAGTGGAGACCCAGTACTTC	TRBJ2-5	.	TRBV19	few
CASSPGTPRGEQFF	TGTGCCAGCAGCCCCGGGACCCCGCGGGGTGAGCAGTTCTTC	TRBJ2-1	.	TRBV6-1	.
CASSLSLAETQYF	TGTGCCAGCTCACTGAGTCTCGCGGAGACCCAGTACTTC	TRBJ2-5	.	TRBV18	.
CASSSFQGSEAFF	TGTGCCAGCAGCTCCTTTCAGGGAAGTGAAGCTTTCTTT	TRBJ1-1	.	TRBV7-2	.
CASSPSRGGYTF	TGTGCCAGCAGTCCCTCCAGGGGCGGCTACACCTTC	TRBJ1-2	.	TRBV6-6	.
CASSPQRSSGNEKLFF	TGTGCCAGTAGTCCGCAGAGGTCGTCGGGTAATGAAAAACTGTTTTTT	TRBJ1-4	.	TRBV19	.
CASRRAGGPNQPQHF	TGTGCCAGCAGGAGGGCAGGCGGACCCAATCAGCCCCAGCATTTT	TRBJ1-5	.	TRBV27	.